These T cell receptor beta chains were read from a single sample in a study of HIV-infected patients and healthy controls. TCRdb re-called the 5' RACE reads with MiXCR, one entry per CDR3 protein. The table shows about 67,000 distinct CDR3 sequences, with about 16% occurring only once. The sample was CD4+ T cells from blood. The receptors shown here come from a human donor in good health. CDR3s include the opening cysteine and the closing phenylalanine or tryptophan. The D gene is left open where the match is weak. Size is stated for part of the rows, as once, few or many counts, or as a class when the clone is expanded.

len,abundance,v_gene,d_gene,j_gene,CDR3nt,CDR3aa
13,.,TRBV3-1,.,TRBJ1-2,TGTGCCAGCAGCCGCACTCGATCGTATGGCTACACCTTC,CASSRTRSYGYTF
15,many,TRBV6-2/TRBV6-3,.,TRBJ2-6,TGTGCCAGCAGCCGTCCGGGGACTGGGGCCAACGTCCTGACTTTC,CASSRPGTGANVLTF
12,many,TRBV6-5,.,TRBJ2-7,TGTGCCAGCAGTTACGACGGCCACGAGCAGTACTTC,CASSYDGHEQYF
15,.,TRBV7-9,.,TRBJ2-3,TGTGCCAGCAGCTTAGAGATGAGCGGTCCAGATACGCAGTATTTT,CASSLEMSGPDTQYF
14,many,TRBV3-1,TRBD1,TRBJ2-2,TGTGCCAGCAGCCTACACAGGGGAGCCGGGGAGCTGTTTTTT,CASSLHRGAGELFF
14,.,TRBV12-3/TRBV12-4,.,TRBJ2-4,TGTGCCAGCAGTCTGGGGGGACAGAAAAACATTCAGTACTTC,CASSLGGQKNIQYF
13,once,TRBV5-5,.,TRBJ2-7,TGTGCCAGCAGCTCGAGGGAATCCTACGAGCAGTACTTC,CASSSRESYEQYF
16,few,TRBV5-1,.,TRBJ2-2,TGCGCCAGCTGCCTCCAGTGGCCAGGGCGCACCGGGGAGCTGTTTTTT,CASCLQWPGRTGELFF
16,.,TRBV18,.,TRBJ2-3,TGTGCCAGCTCACCAAGAGGGGGAGATCGCACAGATACGCAGTATTTT,CASSPRGGDRTDTQYF
13,many,TRBV29-1,.,TRBJ2-7,TGCAGCGCCCGAGGGGTTGCCTCCCGCGAGCAGTACTTC,CSARGVASREQYF
15,few,TRBV20-1,TRBD2,TRBJ2-1,TGCAGTGCTAGGAGCGCGGCTAGCGGGAGTAGTGAGCAGTTCTTC,CSARSAASGSSEQFF
18,.,TRBV7-8,TRBD1,TRBJ1-5,TGTGCCAGCAGGACCGGGACAGGGGGCGTCGGGAGCAATCAGCCCCAGCATTTT,CASRTGTGGVGSNQPQHF
15,few,TRBV7-9,.,TRBJ2-1,TGTGCCAGCAACCTCAAGGTACTCGACAACAATGAGCAGTTCTTC,CASNLKVLDNNEQFF
16,many,TRBV27,TRBD1,TRBJ1-6,TGTGCCAGCAGGTCGGGAAACAGGGGGCCAAATTCACCCCTCCACTTT,CASRSGNRGPNSPLHF
16,few,TRBV6-5,TRBD2,TRBJ2-3,TGTGCCAGCAGTCCCTTGTGGGGGGGGAACACAGATACGCAGTATTTT,CASSPLWGGNTDTQYF
16,few,TRBV28,.,TRBJ1-2,TGTGCCAGCAGTAACCTCCGACGGAGAGATAACTATGGCTACACCTTC,CASSNLRRRDNYGYTF
16,.,TRBV6-5,TRBD1,TRBJ2-7,TGTGCCAGCAGACGACCCGGGACAGGGGGCTCGTACGAGCAGTACTTC,CASRRPGTGGSYEQYF
13,many,TRBV6-6,.,TRBJ2-2,TGTGCCAGCAGTTATGGGATTCCCGGGGAGCTGTTTTTT,CASSYGIPGELFF
15,.,TRBV5-1,.,TRBJ1-6,TGCGCCAGCCGGACGGGGGCGGTCTTGAATTCACCCCTCCACTTT,CASRTGAVLNSPLHF
15,many,TRBV20-1,.,TRBJ2-5,TGCAGTGCTAGAGATTTGCGACAGGCGGAAGAGACCCAGTACTTC,CSARDLRQAEETQYF
16,few,TRBV19,.,TRBJ2-6,TGTGCCAGTAGTGGACGGACGGGGTCTGGGGCCAACGTCCTGACTTTC,CASSGRTGSGANVLTF
14,.,TRBV7-2,TRBD2,TRBJ2-3,TGTGCCAGCAGCCGCGGGGGTTCGGGAGATACGCAGTATTTT,CASSRGGSGDTQYF
15,few,TRBV29-1,TRBD1,TRBJ1-1,TGCAGCGCGAGAGACAGGGGGCGAATGAACACTGAAGCTTTCTTT,CSARDRGRMNTEAFF
13,.,TRBV7-2,.,TRBJ2-7,TGTGCCAGCAGCCTCGAGGCTGCCTACGAGCAGTACTTC,CASSLEAAYEQYF
11,.,TRBV20-1,.,TRBJ2-7,TGCAGTGCTAGGAGAGCAGGGGAGCAGTACTTC,CSARRAGEQYF
16,many,TRBV4-1,TRBD2,TRBJ2-3,TGCGCCAGCAGTCAAACTAGCGGTCCTAGCACAGATACGCAGTATTTT,CASSQTSGPSTDTQYF